This T cell receptor (beta chain) originates from a study of cytomegalovirus exposure and HLA in healthy donors. Overall study findings and caveats: Researchers reported from a later analysis that most CMV-associated TCR beta chains appeared HLA-restricted.

Germline CDR1 is SGDLS and CDR2 is YYNGEE. This CDR3 spans 15 amino acids. Trimming took 2 bases from V and 0 from J, leaving 10 bases between them. This clone appeared a few times. Antigen: not known. Primers included in the PCR were 60 Vbeta and 13 Jbeta primers. The table came from immunoSEQ multiplex PCR; TCRdb's copy has only in-frame clones and leaves some out. The table records 55,000 to 80,000 clones, about 77% of them present only once. The genes are TRBV9 and TRBJ2-3; D unclear. Sequencing used PBMCs. This TCR was sampled from a woman aged 25-40 years in good health and CMV-seronegative. DNA for the CDR3: TGTGCCAGCAGCGTCCTAGGATCTAGCACAGATACGCAGTATTTT. Protein sequence: CASSVLGSSTDTQYF.